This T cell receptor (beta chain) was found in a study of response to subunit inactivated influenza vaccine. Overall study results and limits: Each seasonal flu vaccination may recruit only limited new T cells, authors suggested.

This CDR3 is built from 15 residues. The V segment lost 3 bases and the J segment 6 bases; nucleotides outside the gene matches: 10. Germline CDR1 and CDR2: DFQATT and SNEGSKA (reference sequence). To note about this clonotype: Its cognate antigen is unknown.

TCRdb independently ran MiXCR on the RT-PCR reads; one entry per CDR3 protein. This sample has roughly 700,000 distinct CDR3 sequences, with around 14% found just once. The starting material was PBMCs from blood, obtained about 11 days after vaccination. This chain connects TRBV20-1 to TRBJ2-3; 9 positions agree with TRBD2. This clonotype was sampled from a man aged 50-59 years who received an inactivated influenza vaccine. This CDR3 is CSASLLSGSSDTQYF. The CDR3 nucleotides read TGCAGTGCTAGTCTGCTTAGCGGGAGTTCCGATACGCAGTATTTT.